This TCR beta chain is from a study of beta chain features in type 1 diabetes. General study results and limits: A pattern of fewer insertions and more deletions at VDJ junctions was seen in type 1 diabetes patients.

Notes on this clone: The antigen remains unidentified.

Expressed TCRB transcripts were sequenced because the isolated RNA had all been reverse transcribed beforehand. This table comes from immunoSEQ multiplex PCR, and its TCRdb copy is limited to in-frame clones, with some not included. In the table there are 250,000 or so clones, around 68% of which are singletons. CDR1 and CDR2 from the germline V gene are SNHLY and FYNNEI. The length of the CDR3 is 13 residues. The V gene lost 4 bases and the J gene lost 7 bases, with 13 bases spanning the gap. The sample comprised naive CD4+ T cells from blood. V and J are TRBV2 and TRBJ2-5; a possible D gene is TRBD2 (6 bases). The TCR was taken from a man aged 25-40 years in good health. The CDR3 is CASSGIREVTQYF. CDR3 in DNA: TGTGCCAGCAGTGGTATCAGGGAGGTGACCCAGTACTTC.